This entry is about one TCR beta chain. This specimen comes from a study of blood T cell repertoires in COVID-19. At the level of the study: The cDNA or gDNA used as material had been derived from T cells, B-cell-depleted T cells, or PBMCs.

Here immunoSEQ multiplex PCR was the method, and the copy in TCRdb shows in-frame clones only, minus some. Found here are about 120,000 clones, 75% to 90% of them singletons; the top ten hold 4.6%. The TCR sequence derives from a woman aged 45-65 years with acute or convalescent COVID-19. The sample taken for sequencing was peripheral blood.

The CDR3 DNA follows: TGTGCCGTACCGGGACAGGGGTTGTATGGCTACACCTTC. Protein: CAVPGQGLYGYTF. The chain carries TRBV10-3 and TRBJ1-2; 10 positions agree with TRBD1. In germline, CDR1 is ENHRY, CDR2 SYGVKD. The CDR3 is made up of 13 amino acids. The V segment lost 11 bases and the J segment 5 bases; nucleotides outside the gene matches: 8.